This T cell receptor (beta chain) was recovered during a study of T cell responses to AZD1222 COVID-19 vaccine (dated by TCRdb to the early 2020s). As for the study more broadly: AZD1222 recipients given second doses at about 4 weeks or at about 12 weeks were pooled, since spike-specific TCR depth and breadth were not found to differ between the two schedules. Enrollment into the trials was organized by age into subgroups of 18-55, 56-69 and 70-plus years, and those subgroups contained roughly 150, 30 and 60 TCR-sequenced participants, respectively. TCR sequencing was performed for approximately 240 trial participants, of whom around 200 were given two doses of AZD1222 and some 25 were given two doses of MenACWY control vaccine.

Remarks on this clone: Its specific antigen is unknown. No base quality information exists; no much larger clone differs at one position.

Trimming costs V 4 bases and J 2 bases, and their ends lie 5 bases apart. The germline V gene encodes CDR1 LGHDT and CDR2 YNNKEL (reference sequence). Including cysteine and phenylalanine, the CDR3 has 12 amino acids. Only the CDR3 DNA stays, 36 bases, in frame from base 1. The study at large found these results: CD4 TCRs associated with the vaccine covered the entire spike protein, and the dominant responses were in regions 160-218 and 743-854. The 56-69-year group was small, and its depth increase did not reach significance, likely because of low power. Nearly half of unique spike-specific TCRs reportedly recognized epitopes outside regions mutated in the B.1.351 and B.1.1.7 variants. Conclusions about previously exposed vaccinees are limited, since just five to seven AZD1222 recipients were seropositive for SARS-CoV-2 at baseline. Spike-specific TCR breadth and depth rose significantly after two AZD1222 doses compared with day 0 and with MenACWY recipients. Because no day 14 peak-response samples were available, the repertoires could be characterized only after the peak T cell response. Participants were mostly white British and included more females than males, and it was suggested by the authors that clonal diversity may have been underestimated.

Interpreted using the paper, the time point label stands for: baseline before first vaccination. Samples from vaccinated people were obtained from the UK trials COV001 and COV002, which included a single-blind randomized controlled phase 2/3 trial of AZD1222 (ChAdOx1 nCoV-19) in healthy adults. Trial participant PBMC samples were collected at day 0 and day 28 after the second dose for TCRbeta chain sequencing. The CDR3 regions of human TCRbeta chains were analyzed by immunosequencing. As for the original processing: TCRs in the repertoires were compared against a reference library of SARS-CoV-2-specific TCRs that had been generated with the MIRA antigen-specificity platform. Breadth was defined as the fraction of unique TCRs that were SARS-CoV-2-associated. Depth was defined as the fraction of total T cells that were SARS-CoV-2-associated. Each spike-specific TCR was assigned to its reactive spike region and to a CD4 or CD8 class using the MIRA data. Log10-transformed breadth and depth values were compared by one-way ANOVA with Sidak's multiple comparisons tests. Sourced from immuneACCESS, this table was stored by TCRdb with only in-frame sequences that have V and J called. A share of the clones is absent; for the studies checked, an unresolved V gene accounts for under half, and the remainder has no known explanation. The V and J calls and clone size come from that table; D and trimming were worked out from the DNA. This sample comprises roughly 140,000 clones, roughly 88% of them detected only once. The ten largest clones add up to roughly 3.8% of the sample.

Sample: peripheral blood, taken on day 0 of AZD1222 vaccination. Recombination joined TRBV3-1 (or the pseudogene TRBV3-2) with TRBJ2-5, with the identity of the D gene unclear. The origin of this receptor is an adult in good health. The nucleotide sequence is TGTGCCAGCAGCCTACTGCAAGAGACCCAGTACTTC. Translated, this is CASSLLQETQYF.